The source of this T cell receptor (beta chain) is a study of technical replicates of blood from several donors. V gave up 2 bases and J gave up 3 bases, with 11 bases separating them. In germline, CDR1 is GTSNPN, CDR2 SVGIG (reference sequence). The CDR3 is 13 amino acids. Using immunoSEQ multiplex PCR, the repertoire was profiled, and TCRdb retains in-frame clones only, with some absent. The sample includes tens of thousands of clones, nearly 95% of them seen just once. This sequence was found in a human donor in good health. V gene TRBV30 combines with J gene TRBJ2-7; weak D call: TRBD1 (6 bases). The sample consisted of T cells isolated from PBMCs. CDR3: CAWSSDSDYEQYF. The CDR3 DNA sequence: TGTGCCTGGAGTTCGGACAGCGACTACGAGCAGTACTTC.